These 2 T cell receptor beta chains originate from one sample sequenced in a study of cytomegalovirus exposure and HLA in healthy donors. A multiplex PCR was run with 60 Vbeta primers and 13 Jbeta primers. Measured with immunoSEQ multiplex PCR; TCRdb has only the in-frame clones, and not every one. The sample carries roughly 180,000 clones, less than 90% recorded once. Specimen: PBMCs. Receptors originate from a man aged 30 to 45 in good health and CMV-seronegative.

This clone has a handful of counts. The V call is TRBV6-4, the J call TRBJ2-3; 7 bases map to TRBD2. V dropped 3 bases and J dropped 2; count of bases not matched to a gene: 5. Germline V gives CDR1 MRHNA, CDR2 SNTAGT. CDR3 length: 15 amino acids. The CDR3 region is CASSEFGGSTDTQYF. Written as DNA, the CDR3 is TGTGCCAGCAGTGAGTTCGGGGGGTCCACAGATACGCAGTATTTT.

This rearrangement joins TRBV7-2 to TRBJ1-6; no clear D gene. The germline V and J ends were trimmed by 2 bases and 8 bases, with 13 bases remaining between them. This CDR3 has 15 amino acids. Germline assignment: CDR1 SGHTA and CDR2 FQGNSA. The CDR3 nucleotides are TGTGCCAGCAGCTTATTCGAGGGCGGGTATTCACCCCTCCACTTT. Translation: CASSLFEGGYSPLHF.